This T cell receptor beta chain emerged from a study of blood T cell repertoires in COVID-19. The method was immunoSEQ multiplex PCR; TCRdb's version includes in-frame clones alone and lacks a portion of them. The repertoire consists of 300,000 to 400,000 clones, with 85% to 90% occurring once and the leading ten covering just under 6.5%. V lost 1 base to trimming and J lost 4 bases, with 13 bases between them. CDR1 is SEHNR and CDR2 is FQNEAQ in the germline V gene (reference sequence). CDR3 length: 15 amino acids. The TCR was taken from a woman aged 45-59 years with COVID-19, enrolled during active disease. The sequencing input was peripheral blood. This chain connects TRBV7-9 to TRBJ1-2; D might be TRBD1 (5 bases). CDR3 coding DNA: TGTGCCAGCAGCTTAGGAGGTGACAGAGGCTATGGCTACACCTTC. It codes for CASSLGGDRGYGYTF.